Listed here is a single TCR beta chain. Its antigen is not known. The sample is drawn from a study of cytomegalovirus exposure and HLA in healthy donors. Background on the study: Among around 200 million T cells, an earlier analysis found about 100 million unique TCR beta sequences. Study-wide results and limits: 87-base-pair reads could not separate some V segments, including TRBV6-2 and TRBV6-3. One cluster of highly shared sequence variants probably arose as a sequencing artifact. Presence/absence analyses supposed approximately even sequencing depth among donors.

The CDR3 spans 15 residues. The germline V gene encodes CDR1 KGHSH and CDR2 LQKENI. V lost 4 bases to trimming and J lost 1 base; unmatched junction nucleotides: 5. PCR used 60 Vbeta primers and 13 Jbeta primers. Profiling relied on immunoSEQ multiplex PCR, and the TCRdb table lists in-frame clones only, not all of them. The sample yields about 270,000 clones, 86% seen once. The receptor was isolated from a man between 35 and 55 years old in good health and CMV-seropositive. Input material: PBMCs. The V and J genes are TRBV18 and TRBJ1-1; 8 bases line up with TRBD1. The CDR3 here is CASSRGTGGNTEAFF. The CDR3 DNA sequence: TGTGCCAGCTCACGGGGGACAGGCGGGAACACTGAAGCTTTCTTT. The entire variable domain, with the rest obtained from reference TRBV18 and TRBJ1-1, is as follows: NAGVMQNPRHLVRRRGQEARLRCSPMKGHSHVYWYRQLPEEGLKFMVYLQKENIIDESGMPKERFSAEFPKEGPSILRIQQVVRGDSAAYFCASSRGTGGNTEAFFGQGTRLTVV.